This T cell receptor beta chain was found in a study of shared clonotypes between healthy human individuals. As for the study in general: Each donor's CD8 memory used one plate, CD8 naive two, each CD4 subset three. Study-wide points: Despite large depth, sorted-subset datasets appeared incompletely sequenced. With four donors compared, 4% to 5.5% of naive CD4 clonotypes were shared.

Germline V CDR1 and CDR2: MGHRA, YSYEKL. The CDR3 loop spans 16 amino acids. V was shortened by 0 bases and J by 0 bases, with 12 bases between the two germline ends. Original analysis: ImmunoSEQ junction-only sequences lacked quality scores, so their filtering differed. TCRdb's copy holds only in-frame clones and misses some; the assay was immunoSEQ multiplex PCR. The V and J calls and the clone size are those of that table, but D and trimming were determined from the DNA. This sample carries roughly 1 million clones, about four fifths of them seen once, and the ten largest clones take 0.5% to 0.6%. Remarks on this clone: Its antigen is unidentified.

The J gene is TRBJ2-7, the V gene TRBV4-1; no clear D. Sample: memory CD4+ T cells from PBMCs. Subset given: CD45RA-negative fraction. This TCR derives from a man between 18 and 29 years old in good health. Some clones in this sample may be carry-over from other donors' samples. For the CDR3, the DNA is TGCGCCAGCAGCCAAGACTCGCGGCGTAGCTCCTACGAGCAGTACTTC. It codes for CASSQDSRRSSYEQYF.